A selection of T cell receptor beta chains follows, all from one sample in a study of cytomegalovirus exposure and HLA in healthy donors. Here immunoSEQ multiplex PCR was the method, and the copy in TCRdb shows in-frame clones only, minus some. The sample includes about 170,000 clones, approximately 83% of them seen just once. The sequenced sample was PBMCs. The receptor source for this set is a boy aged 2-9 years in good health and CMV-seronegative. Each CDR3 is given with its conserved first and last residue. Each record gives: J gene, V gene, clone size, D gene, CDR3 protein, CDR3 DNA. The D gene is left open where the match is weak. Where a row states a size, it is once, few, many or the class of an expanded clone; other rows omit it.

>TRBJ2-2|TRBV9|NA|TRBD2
CASRGEGSGELFF
TGTGCCAGCAGGGGGGAGGGGTCCGGGGAGCTGTTTTTT
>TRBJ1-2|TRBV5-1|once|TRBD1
CASSPGTATYGYTF
TGCGCCAGCAGCCCGGGGACAGCGACCTATGGCTACACCTTT
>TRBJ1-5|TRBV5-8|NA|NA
CASSFGLARVTPQHF
TGTGCCAGCAGCTTCGGTCTTGCCCGGGTCACGCCCCAGCATTTT
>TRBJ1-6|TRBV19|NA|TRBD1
CASRQGLNSPLHF
TGTGCCTCCAGACAGGGTCTTAATTCACCCCTCCACTTT
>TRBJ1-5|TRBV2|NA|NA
CASSDGGAGQPQHF
TGTGCCAGCAGTGATGGGGGGGCGGGGCAGCCCCAGCATTTT
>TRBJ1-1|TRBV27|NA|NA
CASSFDTNTEAFF
TGTGCCAGCAGTTTCGACACGAACACTGAAGCTTTCTTT
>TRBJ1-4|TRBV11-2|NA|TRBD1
CASDDRGRGEKLFF
TGTGCCAGCGACGACAGGGGGAGGGGTGAAAAACTGTTTTTT
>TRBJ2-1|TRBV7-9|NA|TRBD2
CASSFRRGGDNEQFF
TGTGCCAGCAGCTTTCGTCGCGGGGGGGACAATGAGCAGTTCTTC
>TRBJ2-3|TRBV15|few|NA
CATEEVGAPDTDTQYF
TGTGCCACCGAAGAAGTGGGAGCGCCCGACACAGATACGCAGTATTTT
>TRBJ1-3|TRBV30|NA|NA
CASRELSGNTIYF
TGTGCCTCCAGGGAACTTTCAGGAAACACCATATATTTT
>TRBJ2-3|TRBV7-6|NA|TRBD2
CASSSRGGGTDTQYF
TGTGCCAGCAGCTCGCGGGGGGGCGGCACAGATACGCAGTATTTT